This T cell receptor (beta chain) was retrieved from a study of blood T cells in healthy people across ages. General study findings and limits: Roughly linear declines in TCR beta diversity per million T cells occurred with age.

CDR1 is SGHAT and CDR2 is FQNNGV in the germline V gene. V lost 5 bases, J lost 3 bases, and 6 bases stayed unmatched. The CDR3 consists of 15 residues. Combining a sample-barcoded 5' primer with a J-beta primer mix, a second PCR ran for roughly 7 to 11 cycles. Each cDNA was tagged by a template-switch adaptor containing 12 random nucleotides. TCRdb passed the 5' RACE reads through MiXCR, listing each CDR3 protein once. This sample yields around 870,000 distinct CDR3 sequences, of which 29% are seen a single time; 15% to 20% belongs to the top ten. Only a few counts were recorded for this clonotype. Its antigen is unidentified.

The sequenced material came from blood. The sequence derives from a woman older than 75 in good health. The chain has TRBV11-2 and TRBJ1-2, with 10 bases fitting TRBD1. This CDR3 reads CASSPRDRGDYGYTF. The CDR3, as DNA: TGTGCCAGCAGCCCGAGGGACAGGGGTGACTATGGCTACACCTTC.